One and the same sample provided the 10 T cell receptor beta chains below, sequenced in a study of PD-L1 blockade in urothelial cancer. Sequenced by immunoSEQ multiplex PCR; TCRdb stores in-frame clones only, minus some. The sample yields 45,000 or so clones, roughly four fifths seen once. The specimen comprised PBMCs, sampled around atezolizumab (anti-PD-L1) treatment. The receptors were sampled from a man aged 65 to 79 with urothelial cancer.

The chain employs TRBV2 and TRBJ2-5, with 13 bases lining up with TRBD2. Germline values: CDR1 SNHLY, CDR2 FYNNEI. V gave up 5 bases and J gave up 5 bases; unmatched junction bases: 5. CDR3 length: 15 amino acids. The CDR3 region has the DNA TGTGCCAGCAGTTGGACTAGCGGGGGCCCGGAGACCCAGTACTTC. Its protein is CASSWTSGGPETQYF.

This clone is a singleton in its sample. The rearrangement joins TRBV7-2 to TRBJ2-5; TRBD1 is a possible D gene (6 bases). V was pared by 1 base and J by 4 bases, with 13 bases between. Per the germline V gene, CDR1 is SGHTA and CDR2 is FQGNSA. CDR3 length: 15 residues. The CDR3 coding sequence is TGTGCCAGCAGCTTAGTGACTCGAGGGGGAGAGACCCAGTACTTC. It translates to CASSLVTRGGETQYF. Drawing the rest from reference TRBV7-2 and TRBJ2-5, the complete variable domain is GAGVSQSPSNKVTEKGKDVELRCDPISGHTALYWYRQSLGQGLEFLIYFQGNSAPDKSGLPSDRFSAERTGGSVSTLTIQRTQQEDSAVYLCASSLVTRGGETQYFGPGTRLLVL.

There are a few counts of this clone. CDR3 protein: CASSLEQAPGYTF. DNA of the CDR3: TGCGCCAGCAGCTTGGAACAGGCTCCTGGCTACACCTTC. The chain is built from TRBV5-1 and TRBJ1-2; tentatively, D is TRBD1 (5 bases). V was clipped by 0 bases and J by 7 bases, with 10 bases between them. There are 13 residues in the CDR3. Germline V gene sequence: CDR1 SGHRS, CDR2 YFSETQ.

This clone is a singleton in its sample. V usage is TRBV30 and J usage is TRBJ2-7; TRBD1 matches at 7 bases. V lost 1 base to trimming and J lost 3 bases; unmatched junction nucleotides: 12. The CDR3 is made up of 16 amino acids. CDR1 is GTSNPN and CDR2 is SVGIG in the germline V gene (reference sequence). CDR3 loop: CAWSGFEGARGYEQYF. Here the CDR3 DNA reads TGTGCCTGGAGTGGATTTGAGGGGGCAAGGGGCTACGAGCAGTACTTC.

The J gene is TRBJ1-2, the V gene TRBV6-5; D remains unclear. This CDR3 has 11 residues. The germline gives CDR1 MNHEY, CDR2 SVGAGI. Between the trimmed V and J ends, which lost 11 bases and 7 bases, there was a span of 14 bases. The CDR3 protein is CAARGPSGYTF. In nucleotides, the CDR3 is TGTGCCGCGCGAGGGCCCAGTGGCTACACCTTC.

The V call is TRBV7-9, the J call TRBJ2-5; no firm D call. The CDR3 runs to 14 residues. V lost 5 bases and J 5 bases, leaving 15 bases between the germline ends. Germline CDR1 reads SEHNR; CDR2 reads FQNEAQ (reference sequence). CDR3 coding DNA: TGTGCCAGCAGCCGTACTGGTCCCACTGAGACCCAGTACTTC. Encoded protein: CASSRTGPTETQYF.

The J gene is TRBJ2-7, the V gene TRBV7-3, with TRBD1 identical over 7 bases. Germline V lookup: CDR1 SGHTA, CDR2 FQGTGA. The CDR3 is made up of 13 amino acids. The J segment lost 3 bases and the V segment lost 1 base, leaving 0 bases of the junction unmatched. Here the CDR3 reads CASSLNRGYEQYF. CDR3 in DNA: TGTGCCAGCAGCTTAAACAGGGGCTACGAGCAGTACTTC.

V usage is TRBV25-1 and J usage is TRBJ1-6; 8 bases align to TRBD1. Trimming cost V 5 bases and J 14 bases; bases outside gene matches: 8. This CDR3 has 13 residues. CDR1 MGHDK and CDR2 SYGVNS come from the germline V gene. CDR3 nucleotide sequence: TGTGCCAGCAGTATCGGACAGGGCTGGACCCTCCACTTT. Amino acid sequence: CASSIGQGWTLHF.

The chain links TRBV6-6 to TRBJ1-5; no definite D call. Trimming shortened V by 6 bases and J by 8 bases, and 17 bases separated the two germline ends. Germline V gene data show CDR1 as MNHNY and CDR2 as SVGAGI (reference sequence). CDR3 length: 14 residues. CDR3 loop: CASSLSAPGEPQHF. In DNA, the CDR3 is TGTGCCAGCAGCCTTTCAGCACCCGGGGAGCCCCAGCATTTT.

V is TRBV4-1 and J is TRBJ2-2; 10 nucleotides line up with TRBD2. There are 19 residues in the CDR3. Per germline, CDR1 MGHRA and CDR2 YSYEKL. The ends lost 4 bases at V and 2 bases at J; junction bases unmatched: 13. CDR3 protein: CASSPTTSVAGGNTGELFF. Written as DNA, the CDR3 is TGCGCCAGCAGCCCAACTACCTCAGTAGCGGGAGGAAACACCGGGGAGCTGTTTTTT.